This T cell receptor (beta chain) derives from a study of long-term antiretroviral therapy in people with HIV. Researchers ran immunoSEQ v3.0 at survey level. This table comes from immunoSEQ multiplex PCR, and its TCRdb copy is limited to in-frame clones, with some not included. The sample yields around 27,000 clones, approximately 85% seen once. On this clone itself: The antigen remains undetermined.

Study results and caveats: Clones with expansion before ART led the repertoire at all time points.

The source material was unsorted PBMCs, sampled 3 years after starting antiretroviral therapy. This receptor was identified in a middle-aged man with HIV.

As DNA, the CDR3 is TGTGCCAGCAGTGAACTGCCTGCGAGCTCCTACGAGCAGTACTTC. It specifies CASSELPASSYEQYF. The chain carries TRBV2 and TRBJ2-7; the D is unclear. V was shortened by 2 bases and J by 0 bases, with 11 bases between the two germline ends. Germline CDR1 is SNHLY and CDR2 is FYNNEI. The CDR3 extends over 15 amino acids.